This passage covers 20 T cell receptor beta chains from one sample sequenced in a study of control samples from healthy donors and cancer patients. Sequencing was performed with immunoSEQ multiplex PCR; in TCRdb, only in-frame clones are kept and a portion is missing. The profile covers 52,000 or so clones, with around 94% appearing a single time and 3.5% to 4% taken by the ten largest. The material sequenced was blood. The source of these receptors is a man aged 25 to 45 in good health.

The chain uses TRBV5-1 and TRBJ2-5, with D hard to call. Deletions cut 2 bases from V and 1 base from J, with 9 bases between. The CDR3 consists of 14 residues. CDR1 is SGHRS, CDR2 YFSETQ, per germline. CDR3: CASSFGVSQETQYF. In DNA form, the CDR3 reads TGCGCCAGCAGCTTTGGTGTGTCCCAAGAGACCCAGTACTTC.

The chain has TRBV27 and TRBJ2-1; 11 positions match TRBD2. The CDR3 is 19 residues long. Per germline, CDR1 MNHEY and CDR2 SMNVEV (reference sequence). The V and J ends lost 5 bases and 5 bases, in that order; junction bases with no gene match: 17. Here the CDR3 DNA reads TGTGCCAGCAGTCAGAGGACAGGGAATTTAGCGGGAGGGGACAATGAGCAGTTCTTC. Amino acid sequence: CASSQRTGNLAGGDNEQFF.

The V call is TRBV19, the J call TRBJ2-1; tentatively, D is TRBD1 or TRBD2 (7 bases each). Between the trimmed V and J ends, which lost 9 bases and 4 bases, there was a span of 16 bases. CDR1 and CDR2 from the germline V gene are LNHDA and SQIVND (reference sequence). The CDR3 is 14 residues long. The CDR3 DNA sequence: TGTGCCAGCCGCGGGGGACAGAGATACAATGAGCAGTTCTTC. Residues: CASRGGQRYNEQFF.

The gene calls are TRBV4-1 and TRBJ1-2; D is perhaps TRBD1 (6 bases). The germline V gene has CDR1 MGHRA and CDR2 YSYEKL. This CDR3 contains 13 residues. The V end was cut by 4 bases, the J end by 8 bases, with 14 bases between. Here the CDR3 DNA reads TGCGCCAGCAGCCCAACTGGACAGAGCGGCTACACCTTC. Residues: CASSPTGQSGYTF.

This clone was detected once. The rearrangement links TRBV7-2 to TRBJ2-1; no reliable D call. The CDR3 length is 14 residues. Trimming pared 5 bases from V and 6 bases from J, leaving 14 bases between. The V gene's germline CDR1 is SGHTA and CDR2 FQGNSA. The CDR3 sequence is CASSETIVSNEQFF. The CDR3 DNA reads TGTGCCAGCAGCGAAACGATAGTGAGCAATGAGCAGTTCTTC.

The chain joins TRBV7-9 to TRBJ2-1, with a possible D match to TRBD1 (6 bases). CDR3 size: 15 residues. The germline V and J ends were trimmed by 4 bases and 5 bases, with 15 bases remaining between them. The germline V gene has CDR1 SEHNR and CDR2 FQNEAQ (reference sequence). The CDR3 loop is CASSSLTGTNNEQFF. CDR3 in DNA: TGTGCCAGCAGCTCTCTCACCGGGACAAACAATGAGCAGTTCTTC.

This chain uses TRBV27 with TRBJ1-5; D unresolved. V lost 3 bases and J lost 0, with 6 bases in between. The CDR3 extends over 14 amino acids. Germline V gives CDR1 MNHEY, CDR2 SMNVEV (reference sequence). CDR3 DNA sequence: TGTGCCAGCAGTTTGGAGAATAGCAATCAGCCCCAGCATTTT. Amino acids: CASSLENSNQPQHF.

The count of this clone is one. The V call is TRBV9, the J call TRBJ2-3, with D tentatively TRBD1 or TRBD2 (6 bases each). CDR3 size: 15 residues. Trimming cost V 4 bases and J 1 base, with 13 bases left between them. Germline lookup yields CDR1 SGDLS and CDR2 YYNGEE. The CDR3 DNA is TGTGCCAGCAGCCTGCCGGGGGCTGGCACAGATACGCAGTATTTT. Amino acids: CASSLPGAGTDTQYF.

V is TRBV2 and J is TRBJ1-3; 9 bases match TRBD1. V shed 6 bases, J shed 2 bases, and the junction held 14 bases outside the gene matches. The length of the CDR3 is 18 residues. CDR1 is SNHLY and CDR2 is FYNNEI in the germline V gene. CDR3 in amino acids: CASRPSGDRERTGNTIYF. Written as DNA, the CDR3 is TGTGCCAGCAGACCCAGCGGGGACAGGGAAAGAACTGGAAACACCATATATTTT. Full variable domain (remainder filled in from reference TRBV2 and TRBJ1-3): EPEVTQTPSHQVTQMGQEVILRCVPISNHLYFYWYRQILGQKVEFLVSFYNNEISEKSEIFDDQFSVERPDGSNFTLKIRSTKLEDSAMYFCASRPSGDRERTGNTIYFGEGSWLTVV.

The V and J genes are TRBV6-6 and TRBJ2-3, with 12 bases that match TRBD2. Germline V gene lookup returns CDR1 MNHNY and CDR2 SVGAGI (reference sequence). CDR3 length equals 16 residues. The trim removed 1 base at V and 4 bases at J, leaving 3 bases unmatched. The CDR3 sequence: CASSYFLAGGSDTQYF. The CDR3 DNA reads TGTGCCAGCAGTTACTTCCTAGCGGGAGGGTCAGATACGCAGTATTTT.

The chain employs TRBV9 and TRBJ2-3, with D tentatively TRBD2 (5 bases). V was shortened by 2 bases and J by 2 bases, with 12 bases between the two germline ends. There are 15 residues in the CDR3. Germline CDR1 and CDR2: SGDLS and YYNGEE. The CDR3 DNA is TGTGCCAGCAGCGTTATCAGCGGTAACACAGATACGCAGTATTTT. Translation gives CASSVISGNTDTQYF.

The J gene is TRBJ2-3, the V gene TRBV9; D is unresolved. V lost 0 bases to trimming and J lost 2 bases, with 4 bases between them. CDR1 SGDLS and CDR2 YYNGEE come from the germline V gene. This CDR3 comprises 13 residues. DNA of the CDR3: TGTGCCAGCAGCGTAGAAGACACAGATACGCAGTATTTT. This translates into CASSVEDTDTQYF.

The CDR3 bases are TGTGCCAGCAGCAATACCGGGGGGGGTTCGATTGAAGCTTTCTTT. Encoded protein: CASSNTGGGSIEAFF. The gene calls are TRBV9 and TRBJ1-1; D might be TRBD1 (5 bases). CDR1 is SGDLS and CDR2 is YYNGEE in the germline V gene. Trimming removed 4 bases from V and 7 bases from J, with 20 bases in between. This CDR3 contains 15 residues. The entire variable domain, with the rest obtained from reference TRBV9 and TRBJ1-1, is as follows: DSGVTQTPKHLITATGQRVTLRCSPRSGDLSVYWYQQSLDQGLQFLIQYYNGEERAKGNILERFSAQQFPDLHSELNLSSLELGDSALYFCASSNTGGGSIEAFFGQGTRLTVV.

DNA of the CDR3: TGTGCCAGCAATCCGAGCGGGAGCTCGTGGGAGACCCAGTACTTC. It specifies CASNPSGSSWETQYF. V usage is TRBV6-5 and J usage is TRBJ2-5, with TRBD2 identical over 8 bases. J gave up 5 bases and V 7 bases, and 12 bases lay outside the gene matches. Germline V gene sequence: CDR1 MNHEY, CDR2 SVGAGI. The CDR3 has 15 residues.

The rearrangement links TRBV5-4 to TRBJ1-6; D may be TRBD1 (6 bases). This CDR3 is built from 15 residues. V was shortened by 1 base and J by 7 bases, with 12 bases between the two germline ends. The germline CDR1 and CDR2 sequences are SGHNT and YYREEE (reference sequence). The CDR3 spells CASSLLGQGNSPLHF. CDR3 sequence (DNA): TGTGCCAGCAGCTTGCTCGGCCAGGGGAATTCACCCCTCCACTTT.

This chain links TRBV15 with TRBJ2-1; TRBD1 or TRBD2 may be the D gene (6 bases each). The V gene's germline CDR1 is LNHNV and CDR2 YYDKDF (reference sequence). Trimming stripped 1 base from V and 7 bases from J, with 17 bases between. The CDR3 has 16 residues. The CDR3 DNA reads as TGTGCCACCAGCAGAGGACGGGGGCTTTTAAGGAATGAGCAGTTCTTC. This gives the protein CATSRGRGLLRNEQFF.

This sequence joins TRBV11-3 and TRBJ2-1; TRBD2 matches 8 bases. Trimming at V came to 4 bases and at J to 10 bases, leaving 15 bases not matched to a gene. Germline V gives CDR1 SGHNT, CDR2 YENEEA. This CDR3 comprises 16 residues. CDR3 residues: CASSSGFSGLVEEQFF. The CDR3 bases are TGTGCCAGCAGCTCCGGCTTTTCGGGACTAGTGGAGGAGCAGTTCTTC.

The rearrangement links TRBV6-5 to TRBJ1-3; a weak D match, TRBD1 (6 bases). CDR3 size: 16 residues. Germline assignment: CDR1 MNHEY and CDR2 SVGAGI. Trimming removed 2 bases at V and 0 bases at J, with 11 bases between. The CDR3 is CASSYRAGASGNTIYF. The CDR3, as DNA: TGTGCCAGCAGTTACAGAGCAGGGGCCTCTGGAAACACCATATATTTT.

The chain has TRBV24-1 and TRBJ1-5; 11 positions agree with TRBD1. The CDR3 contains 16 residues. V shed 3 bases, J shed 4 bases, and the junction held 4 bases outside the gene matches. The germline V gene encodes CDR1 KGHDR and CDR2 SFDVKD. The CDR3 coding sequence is TGTGCCACCAGTGATCCAGGGACAGGGGGAAATCAGCCCCAGCATTTT. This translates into CATSDPGTGGNQPQHF.

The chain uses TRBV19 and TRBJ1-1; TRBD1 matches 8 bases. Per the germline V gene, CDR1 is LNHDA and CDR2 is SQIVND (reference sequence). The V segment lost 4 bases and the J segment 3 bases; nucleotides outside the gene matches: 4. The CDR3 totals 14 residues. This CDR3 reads CASSRTGMDTEAFF. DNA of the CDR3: TGTGCCAGTAGTAGGACAGGGATGGACACTGAAGCTTTCTTT.